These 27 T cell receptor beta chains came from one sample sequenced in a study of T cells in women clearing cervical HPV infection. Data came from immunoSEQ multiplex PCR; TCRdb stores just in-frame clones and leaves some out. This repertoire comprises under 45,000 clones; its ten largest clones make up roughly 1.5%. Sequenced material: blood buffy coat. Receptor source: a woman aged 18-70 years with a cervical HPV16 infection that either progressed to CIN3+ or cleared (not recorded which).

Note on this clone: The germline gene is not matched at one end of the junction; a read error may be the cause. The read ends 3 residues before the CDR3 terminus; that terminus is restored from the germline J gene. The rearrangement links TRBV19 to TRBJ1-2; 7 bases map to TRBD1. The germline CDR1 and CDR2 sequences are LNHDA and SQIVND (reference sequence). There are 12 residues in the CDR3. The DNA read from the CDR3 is TGTGCCAGCGAACAGGGGAACTATCGC. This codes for CASEQGNYR. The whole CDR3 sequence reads CASEQGNYRYTF.

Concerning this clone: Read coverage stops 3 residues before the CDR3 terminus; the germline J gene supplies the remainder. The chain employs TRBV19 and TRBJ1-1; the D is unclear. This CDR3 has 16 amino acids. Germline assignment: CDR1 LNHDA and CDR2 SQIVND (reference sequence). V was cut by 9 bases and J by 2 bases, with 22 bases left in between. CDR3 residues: CASHRTEDFFNTEAFF. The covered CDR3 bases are TGTGCCAGCCACCGGACTGAAGACTTTTTTAACACTGAA.

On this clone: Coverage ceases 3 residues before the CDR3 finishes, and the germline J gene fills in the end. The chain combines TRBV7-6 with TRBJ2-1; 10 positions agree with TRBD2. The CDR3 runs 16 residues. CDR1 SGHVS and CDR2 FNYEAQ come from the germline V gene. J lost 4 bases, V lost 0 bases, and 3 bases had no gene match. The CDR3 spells CASSLAPAGGYNEQFF. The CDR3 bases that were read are TGTGCCAGCAGCTTAGCGCCAGCGGGGGGGTACAATGAG.

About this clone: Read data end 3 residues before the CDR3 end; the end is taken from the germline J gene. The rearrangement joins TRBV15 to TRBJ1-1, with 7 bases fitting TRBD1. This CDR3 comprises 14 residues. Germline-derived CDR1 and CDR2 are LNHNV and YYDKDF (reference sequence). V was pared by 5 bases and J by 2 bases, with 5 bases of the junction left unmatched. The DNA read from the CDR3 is TGTGCCACCAGCGGGACAGTCCCTAACACTGAA. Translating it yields CATSGTVPNTE. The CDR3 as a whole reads CATSGTVPNTEAFF.

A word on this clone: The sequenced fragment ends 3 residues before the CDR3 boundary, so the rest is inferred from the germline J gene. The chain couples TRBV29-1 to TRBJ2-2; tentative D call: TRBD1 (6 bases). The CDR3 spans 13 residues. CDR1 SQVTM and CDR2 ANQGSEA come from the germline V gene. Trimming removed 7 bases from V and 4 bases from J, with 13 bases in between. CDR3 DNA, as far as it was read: TGCAGCGGATTTCAGGGGCCCACCGGGGAG. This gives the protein CSGFQGPTGE. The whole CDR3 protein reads CSGFQGPTGELFF.

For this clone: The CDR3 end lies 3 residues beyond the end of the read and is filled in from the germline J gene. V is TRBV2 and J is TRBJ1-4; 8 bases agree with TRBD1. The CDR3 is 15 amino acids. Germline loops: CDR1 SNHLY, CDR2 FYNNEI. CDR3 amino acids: CASSEQGAPNSPLFF. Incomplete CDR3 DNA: TGTGCCAGCAGTGAGCAGGGGGCGCCGAATTCACCA.

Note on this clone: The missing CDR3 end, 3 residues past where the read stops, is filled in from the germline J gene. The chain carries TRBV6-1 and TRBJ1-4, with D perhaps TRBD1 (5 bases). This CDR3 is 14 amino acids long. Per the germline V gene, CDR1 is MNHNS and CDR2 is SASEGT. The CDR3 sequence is CASSEAWGESPLFF. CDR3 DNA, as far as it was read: TGTGCCAGCAGTGAAGCATGGGGGGAATCACCA.

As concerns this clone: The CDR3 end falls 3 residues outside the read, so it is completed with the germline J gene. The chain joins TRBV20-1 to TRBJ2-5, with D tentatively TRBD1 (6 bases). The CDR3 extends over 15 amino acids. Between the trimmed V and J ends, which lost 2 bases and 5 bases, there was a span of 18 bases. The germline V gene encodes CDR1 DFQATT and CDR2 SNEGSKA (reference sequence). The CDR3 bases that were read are TGCAGTGCTAGATACGCCAGGGGCTCGGGGGAGACC. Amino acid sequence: CSARYARGSGET. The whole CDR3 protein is CSARYARGSGETQYF.

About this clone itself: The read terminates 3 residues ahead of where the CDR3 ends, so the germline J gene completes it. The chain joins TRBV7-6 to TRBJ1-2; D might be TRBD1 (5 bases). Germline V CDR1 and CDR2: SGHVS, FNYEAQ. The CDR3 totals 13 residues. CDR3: CASSQRVGGGYTF. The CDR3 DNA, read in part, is TGTGCCAGCAGCCAAAGAGTGGGGGGAGGC. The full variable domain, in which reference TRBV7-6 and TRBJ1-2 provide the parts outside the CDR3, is GAGVSQSPRYKVTKRGQDVALRCDPISGHVSLYWYRQALGQGPEFLTYFNYEAQQDKSGLPNDRFSAERPEGSISTLTIQRTEQRDSAMYRCASSQRVGGGYTFGSGTRLTVV.

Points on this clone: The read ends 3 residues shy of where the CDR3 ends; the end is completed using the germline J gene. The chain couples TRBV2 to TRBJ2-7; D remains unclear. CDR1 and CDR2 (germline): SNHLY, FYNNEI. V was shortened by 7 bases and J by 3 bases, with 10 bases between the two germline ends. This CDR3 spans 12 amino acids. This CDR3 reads CASKAGFYEQYF. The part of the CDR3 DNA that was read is TGTGCCAGCAAGGCTGGCTTCTACGAG. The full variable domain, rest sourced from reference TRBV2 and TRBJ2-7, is EPEVTQTPSHQVTQMGQEVILRCVPISNHLYFYWYRQILGQKVEFLVSFYNNEISEKSEIFDDQFSVERPDGSNFTLKIRSTKLEDSAMYFCASKAGFYEQYFGPGTRLTVT.

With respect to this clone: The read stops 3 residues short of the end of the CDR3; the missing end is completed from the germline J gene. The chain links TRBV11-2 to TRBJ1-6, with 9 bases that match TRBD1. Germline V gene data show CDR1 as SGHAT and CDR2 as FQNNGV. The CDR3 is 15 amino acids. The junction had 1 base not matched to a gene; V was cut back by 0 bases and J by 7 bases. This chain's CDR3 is CASSLETGGNSPLHF. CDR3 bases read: TGTGCCAGCAGCTTAGAGACAGGGGGAAATTCACCC.

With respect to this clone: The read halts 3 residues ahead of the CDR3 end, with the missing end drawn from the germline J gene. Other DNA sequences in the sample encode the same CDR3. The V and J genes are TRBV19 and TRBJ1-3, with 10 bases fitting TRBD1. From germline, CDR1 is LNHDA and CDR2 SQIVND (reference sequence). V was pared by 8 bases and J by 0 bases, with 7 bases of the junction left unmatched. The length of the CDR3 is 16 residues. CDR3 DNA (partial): TGTGCCAGTTCATGGGGACAGGGGATCTCTGGAAACACC. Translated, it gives CASSWGQGISGNT. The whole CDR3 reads CASSWGQGISGNTIYF.

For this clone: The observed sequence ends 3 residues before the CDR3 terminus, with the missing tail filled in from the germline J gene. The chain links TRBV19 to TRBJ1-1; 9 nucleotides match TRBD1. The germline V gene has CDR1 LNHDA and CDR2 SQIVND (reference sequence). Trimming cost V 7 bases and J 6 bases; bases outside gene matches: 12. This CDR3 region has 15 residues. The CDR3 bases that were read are TGTGCCAGTACCCAGGGACAGGGACGAGGGGCTGAA. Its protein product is CASTQGQGRGAE. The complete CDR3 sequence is CASTQGQGRGAEAFF.

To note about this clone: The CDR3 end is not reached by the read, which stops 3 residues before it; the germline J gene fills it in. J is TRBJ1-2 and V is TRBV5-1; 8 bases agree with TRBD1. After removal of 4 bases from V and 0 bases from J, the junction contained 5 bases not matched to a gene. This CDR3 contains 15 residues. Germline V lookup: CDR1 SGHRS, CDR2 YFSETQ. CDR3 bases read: TGCGCCAGCAGCAATGACAGGGGAGCTAACTATGGC. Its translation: CASSNDRGANYG. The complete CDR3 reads CASSNDRGANYGYTF.

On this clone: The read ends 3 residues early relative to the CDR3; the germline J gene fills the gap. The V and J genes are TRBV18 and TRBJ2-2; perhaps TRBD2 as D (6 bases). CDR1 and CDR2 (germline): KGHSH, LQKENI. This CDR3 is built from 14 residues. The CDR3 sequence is CASSPAGFDSPLFF. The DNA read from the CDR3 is TGTGCCAGCTCACCAGCGGGATTCGATTCACCG.

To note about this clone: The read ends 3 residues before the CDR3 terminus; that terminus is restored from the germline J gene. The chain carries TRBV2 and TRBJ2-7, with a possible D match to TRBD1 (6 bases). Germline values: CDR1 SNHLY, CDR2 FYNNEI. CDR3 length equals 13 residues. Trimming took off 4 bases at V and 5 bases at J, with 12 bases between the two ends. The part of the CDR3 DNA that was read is TGTGCCAGCAGTGCCGGGACACCCAACGAG. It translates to CASSAGTPNE. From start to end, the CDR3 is CASSAGTPNEQYF.

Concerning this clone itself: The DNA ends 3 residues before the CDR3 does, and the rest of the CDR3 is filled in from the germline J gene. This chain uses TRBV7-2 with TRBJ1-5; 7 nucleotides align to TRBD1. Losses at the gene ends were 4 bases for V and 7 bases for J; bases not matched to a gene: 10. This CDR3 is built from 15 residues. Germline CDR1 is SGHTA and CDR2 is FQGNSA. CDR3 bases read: TGTGCCAGCAGCTCCTCGACAGGGCTCCTCCAGCCC. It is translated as CASSSSTGLLQP. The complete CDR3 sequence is CASSSSTGLLQPQHF.

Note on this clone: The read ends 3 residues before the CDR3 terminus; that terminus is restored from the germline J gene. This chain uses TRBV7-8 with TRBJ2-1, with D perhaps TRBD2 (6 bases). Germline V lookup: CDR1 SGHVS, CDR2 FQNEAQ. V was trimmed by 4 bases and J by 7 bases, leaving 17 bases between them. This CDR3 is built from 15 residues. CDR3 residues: CASSWGPGSRNEQFF. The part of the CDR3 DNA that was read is TGTGCCAGCAGCTGGGGCCCCGGGAGCCGGAATGAG. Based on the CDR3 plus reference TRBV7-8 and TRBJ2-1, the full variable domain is GAGVSQSPRYKVAKRGQDVALRCDPISGHVSLFWYQQALGQGPEFLTYFQNEAQLDKSGLPSDRFFAERPEGSVSTLKIQRTQQEDSAVYLCASSWGPGSRNEQFFGPGTRLTVL.

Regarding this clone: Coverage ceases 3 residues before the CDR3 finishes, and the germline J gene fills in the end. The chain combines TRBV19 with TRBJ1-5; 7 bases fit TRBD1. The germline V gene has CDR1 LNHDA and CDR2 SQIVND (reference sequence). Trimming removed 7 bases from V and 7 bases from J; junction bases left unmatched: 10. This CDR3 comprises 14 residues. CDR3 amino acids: CASTDRAWEQPQHF. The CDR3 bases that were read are TGTGCCAGTACTGACAGGGCCTGGGAACAGCCC.

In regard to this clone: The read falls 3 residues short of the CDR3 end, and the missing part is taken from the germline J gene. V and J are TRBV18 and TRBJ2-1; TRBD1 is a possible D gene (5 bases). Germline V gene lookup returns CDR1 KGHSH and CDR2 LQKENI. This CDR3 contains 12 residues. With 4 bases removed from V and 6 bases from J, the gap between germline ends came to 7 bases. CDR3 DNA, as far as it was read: TGTGCCAGCTCACGGCAGGGCAATGAG. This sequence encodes CASSRQGNE. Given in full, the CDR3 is CASSRQGNEQFF.

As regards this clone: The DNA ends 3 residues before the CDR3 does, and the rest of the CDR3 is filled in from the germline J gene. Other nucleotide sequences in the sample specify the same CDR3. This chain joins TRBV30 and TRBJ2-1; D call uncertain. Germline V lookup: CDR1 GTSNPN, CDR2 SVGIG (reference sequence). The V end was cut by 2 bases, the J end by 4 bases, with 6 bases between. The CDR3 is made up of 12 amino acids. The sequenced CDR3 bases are TGTGCCTGGAGTAATCTATACAATGAG. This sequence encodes CAWSNLYNE. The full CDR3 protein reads CAWSNLYNEQFF. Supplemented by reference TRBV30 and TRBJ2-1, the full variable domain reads SQTIHQWPATLVQPVGSPLSLECTVEGTSNPNLYWYRQAAGRGLQLLFYSVGIGQISSEVPQNLSASRPQDRQFILSSKKLLLSDSGFYLCAWSNLYNEQFFGPGTRLTVL.

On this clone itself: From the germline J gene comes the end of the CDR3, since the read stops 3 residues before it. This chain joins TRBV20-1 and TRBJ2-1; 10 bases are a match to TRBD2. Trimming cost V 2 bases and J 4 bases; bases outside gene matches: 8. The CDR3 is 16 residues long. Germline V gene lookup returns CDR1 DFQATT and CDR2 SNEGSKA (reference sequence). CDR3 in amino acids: CSARNIAAGGYNEQFF. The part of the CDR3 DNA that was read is TGCAGTGCTAGAAATATAGCAGCGGGAGGGTACAATGAG.

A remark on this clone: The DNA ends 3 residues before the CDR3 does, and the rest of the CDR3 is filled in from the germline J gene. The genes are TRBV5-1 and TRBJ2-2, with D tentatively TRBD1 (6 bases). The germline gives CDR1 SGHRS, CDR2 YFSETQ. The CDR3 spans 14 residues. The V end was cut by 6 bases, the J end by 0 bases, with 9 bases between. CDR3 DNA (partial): TGCGCCAGCAAGGGGGAGTCGAACACCGGGGAG. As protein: CASKGESNTGE. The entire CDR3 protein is CASKGESNTGELFF.

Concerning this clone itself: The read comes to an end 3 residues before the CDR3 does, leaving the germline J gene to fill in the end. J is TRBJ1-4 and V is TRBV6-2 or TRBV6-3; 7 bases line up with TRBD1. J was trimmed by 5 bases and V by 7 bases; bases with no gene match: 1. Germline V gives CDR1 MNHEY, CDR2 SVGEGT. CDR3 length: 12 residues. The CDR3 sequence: CASKQGNEKLFF. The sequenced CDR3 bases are TGTGCCAGCAAACAGGGGAATGAAAAA.

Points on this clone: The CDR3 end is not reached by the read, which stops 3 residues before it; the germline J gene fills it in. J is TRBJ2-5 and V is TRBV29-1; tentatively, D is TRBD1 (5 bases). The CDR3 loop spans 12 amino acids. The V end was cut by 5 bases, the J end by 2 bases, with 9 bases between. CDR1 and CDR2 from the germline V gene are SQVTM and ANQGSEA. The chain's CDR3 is CSVTQGQETQYF. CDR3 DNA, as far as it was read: TGCAGCGTTACGCAGGGTCAAGAGACC.

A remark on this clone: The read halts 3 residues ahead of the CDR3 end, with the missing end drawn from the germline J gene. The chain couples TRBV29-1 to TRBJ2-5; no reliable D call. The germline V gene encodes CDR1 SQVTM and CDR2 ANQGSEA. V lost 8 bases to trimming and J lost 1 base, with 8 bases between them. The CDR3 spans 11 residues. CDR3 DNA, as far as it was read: TGCAGCCCCGCGGCCCAAGAGACC. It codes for CSPAAQET. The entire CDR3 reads CSPAAQETQYF.

The chain's CDR3 is CASSPSRGPAVNYGQYF. The CDR3 bases that were read are TGTGCCAGCTCACCTAGTAGGGGCCCTGCCGTCAACTATGGT. The rearrangement joins TRBV18 to TRBJ2-4; the D gene is possibly TRBD1 (5 bases). Read coverage stops 3 residues before the CDR3 terminus; the germline J gene supplies the remainder. The length of the CDR3 is 17 residues. CDR1 is KGHSH, CDR2 LQKENI, per germline.